This entry is about one T cell receptor beta chain. Its specificity is not known. The data were produced by immunoSEQ multiplex PCR, yet TCRdb's version contains in-frame clones alone and is incomplete. Here the sample spans tens of thousands of clones, around four fifths being singletons. V lost 7 bases to trimming and J lost 5 bases, with 14 bases between them. The V gene's germline CDR1 is MNHNY and CDR2 SVGAGI (reference sequence). This CDR3 region has 13 residues. These data originate in a study of radiation and T cells in renal cell carcinoma. General observations from the study: From baseline, blood top tumor clonotypes peaked at 2 weeks post-radiation.

Time point meaning: blood 4 weeks post-SBRT, at nephrectomy. Treatment denoted: 15 Gy SBRT to primary tumor, nephrectomy 4 weeks later. Nephrectomy followed 15 Gy stereotactic body radiation by 4 weeks. Blood was sampled at baseline, 2 weeks and 4 weeks after SBRT. The V and J genes are TRBV6-6 and TRBJ1-1; TRBD1 is a possible D gene (6 bases). The sequence derives from a man between 50 and 59 years old with renal cell carcinoma. Specimen: blood, collected from a patient whose treatment included radiotherapy and nephrectomy. The CDR3 nucleotides read TGTGCCAGCAAACTGGCAGGGGAGACTGAAGCTTTCTTT. It is translated as CASKLAGETEAFF.